These 30 T cell receptor beta chains came from one sample sequenced in a study of CD8+CD57+ T cells in acquired aplastic anemia. Using genomic DNA as the template, TCR beta VDJ and CDR3 profiling was carried out. In TCRdb, the reads were re-called with MiXCR into one record per CDR3 protein. The data contain 150,000 to 200,000 distinct CDR3 sequences, roughly 45% of them seen just once; the ten biggest clones take up approximately 1%. Sequenced sample: sorted CD4+, CD8+, or CD8+CD57+ T cells (not recorded which) from PBMCs. The receptor source for this set is a human donor in good health.

This clonotype came up many times. The chain couples TRBV18 to TRBJ2-5; D is perhaps TRBD1 (6 bases). Deletions cut 0 bases from V and 4 bases from J, with 9 bases between. The CDR3 runs 14 residues. Germline V lookup: CDR1 KGHSH, CDR2 LQKENI. The CDR3 sequence is CASSPPVGAETQYF. Here the CDR3 DNA reads TGTGCCAGCTCACCACCAGTGGGGGCAGAGACCCAGTACTTC.

At least ten counts were recorded for this clonotype. V usage is TRBV6-1 and J usage is TRBJ1-2; 11 nucleotides align to TRBD1. With 3 bases clipped from V and 5 bases from J, the junction kept 2 bases outside the gene matches. The CDR3 covers 14 residues. Germline CDR1 and CDR2: MNHNS and SASEGT. Written as DNA, the CDR3 is TGTGCCAGCAGTGACGGACAGGGGGCGTATGGCTACACCTTC. Translating gives CASSDGQGAYGYTF.

As for this clonotype: Germline is not matched at one junction end, which may reflect a read error. The J gene is TRBJ2-7, the V gene TRBV10-1, with D tentatively TRBD1 (6 bases). The germline V gene has CDR1 WNHNN and CDR2 SYGVQD (reference sequence). The CDR3 has 16 residues. The chain's CDR3 is CASSPPTGFRIYEQYF. CDR3 DNA: TGTGCCAGCTCACCCCCGACAGGATTTAGAATATACGAGCAGTACTTC.

This clonotype was counted at least ten times. The chain employs TRBV27 and TRBJ1-2; a weak D match, TRBD1 (5 bases). The CDR3 is made up of 13 amino acids. The ends were cut back, 0 bases at V and 7 bases at J, with 9 bases in the middle. Germline V gene sequence: CDR1 MNHEY, CDR2 SMNVEV (reference sequence). The CDR3 DNA reads TGTGCCAGCAGTTTATCGGGGACGAGTGGCTACACCTTC. It encodes CASSLSGTSGYTF.

As for this clonotype: A much larger clone differs from this one at a single base, so this may be a read error. The chain is built from TRBV29-1 and TRBJ2-7; possible D gene TRBD1, 5 bases. Germline-derived CDR1 and CDR2 are SQVTM and ANQGSEA. Trimming took 7 bases from V and 4 from J, leaving 8 bases between them. The CDR3 runs to 10 residues. Here the CDR3 DNA reads TGCAGCGCCAGGGAATACGAGCAGTACTTC. It specifies CSAREYEQYF.

This clonotype was recorded a few times. This chain uses TRBV6-5 with TRBJ2-2; 10 positions match TRBD2. CDR3 length: 16 residues. Germline V lookup: CDR1 MNHEY, CDR2 SVGAGI. The trim removed 0 bases at V and 6 bases at J, leaving 4 bases unmatched. The CDR3 region is CASSYSKAGGPGELFF. The CDR3 DNA follows: TGTGCCAGCAGTTACTCGAAAGCGGGAGGGCCCGGGGAGCTGTTTTTT.

The chain combines TRBV15 with TRBJ2-1; D is uncertain. There are 16 residues in the CDR3. V was pared by 0 bases and J by 1 base, with 10 bases between. Germline V gene lookup returns CDR1 LNHNV and CDR2 YYDKDF (reference sequence). As DNA, the CDR3 is TGTGCCACCAGCAGAGAAGCACAAGGATCCTACAATGAGCAGTTCTTC. Its protein product is CATSREAQGSYNEQFF. Complete variable domain (other parts from reference TRBV15 and TRBJ2-1): DAMVIQNPRYQVTQFGKPVTLSCSQTLNHNVMYWYQQKSSQAPKLLFHYYDKDFNNEADTPDNFQSRRPNTSFCFLDIRSPGLGDTAMYLCATSREAQGSYNEQFFGPGTRLTVL.

The genes are TRBV9 and TRBJ2-5; the D gene is possibly TRBD2 (7 bases). CDR1 SGDLS and CDR2 YYNGEE come from the germline V gene. This CDR3 comprises 14 residues. V lost 4 bases, J lost 4 bases, and 14 bases lay in between. The CDR3 sequence is CASSSPGGLETQYF. In DNA form, the CDR3 reads TGTGCCAGCAGCTCACCCGGGGGGCTAGAGACCCAGTACTTC.

This clonotype was recorded many times. The V call is TRBV10-3, the J call TRBJ2-1; TRBD2 agrees at 8 bases. Trimming took 8 bases from V and 6 from J; bases not matched to a gene: 6. Germline CDR1 ENHRY, CDR2 SYGVKD. This CDR3 spans 13 amino acids. The CDR3 DNA reads as TGTGCCATCGCGGGCGGGAGGAGCAATGAGCAGTTCTTC. This encodes CAIAGGRSNEQFF.

The CDR3 DNA sequence: TGTGCCAGCAGTGAAGGAGGCAGATACACTGAAGCTTTCTTT. Protein product: CASSEGGRYTEAFF. V usage is TRBV2 and J usage is TRBJ1-1, with D hard to call. The V and J ends lost 1 base and 3 bases respectively, with 9 bases between them. The CDR3 is made up of 14 amino acids. The germline V gene encodes CDR1 SNHLY and CDR2 FYNNEI.

At least ten counts were recorded for this clonotype. This chain uses TRBV20-1 with TRBJ2-1; TRBD2 might be the D (7 bases). Trimming cost V 6 bases and J 4 bases, with 22 bases left between them. Looked up from germline, CDR1 is DFQATT and CDR2 is SNEGSKA (reference sequence). The CDR3 runs to 16 residues. CDR3 sequence: CSALGGGAPPYNEQFF. In nucleotides, the CDR3 is TGCAGTGCGCTAGGGGGGGGCGCCCCCCCGTACAATGAGCAGTTCTTC.

The rearrangement uses TRBV10-3 and TRBJ2-5, with 7 positions matching TRBD2. The CDR3 contains 12 residues. J gave up 5 bases and V 10 bases, and 7 bases lay outside the gene matches. Germline loops: CDR1 ENHRY, CDR2 SYGVKD. This CDR3 reads CASGTTPETQYF. The CDR3, as DNA: TGTGCCAGCGGGACTACCCCTGAGACCCAGTACTTC.

Many counts were recorded for this clonotype. The chain has TRBV4-1 and TRBJ1-1, with D possibly matching TRBD1 (5 bases). The germline V gene has CDR1 MGHRA and CDR2 YSYEKL. Trimming stripped 3 bases from V and 0 bases from J, with 8 bases between. CDR3 length: 14 residues. Here the CDR3 reads CASSHRVMNTEAFF. In DNA, the CDR3 is TGCGCCAGCAGCCACAGGGTAATGAACACTGAAGCTTTCTTT.

The V call is TRBV6-2 or TRBV6-3, the J call TRBJ1-1; 9 nucleotides agree with TRBD1. With 4 bases clipped from V and 5 bases from J, the junction kept 5 bases outside the gene matches. The CDR3 spans 14 residues. Germline V gene lookup returns CDR1 MNHEY and CDR2 SVGEGT. The CDR3 spells CASSSQGAGTEAFF. In DNA form, the CDR3 reads TGTGCCAGCAGTTCACAGGGGGCGGGGACTGAAGCTTTCTTT.

The rearrangement uses TRBV6-4 and TRBJ2-3; D could derive from TRBD1 or TRBD2 (5 bases each). The germline V and J ends were trimmed by 8 bases and 2 bases, with 11 bases remaining between them. Germline CDR1 reads MRHNA; CDR2 reads SNTAGT. The CDR3 is 13 residues long. The CDR3 sequence is CASGRGVTDTQYF. The CDR3 DNA is TGTGCCAGCGGCCGGGGCGTCACAGATACGCAGTATTTT.

Only a few counts were recorded for this clonotype. The chain combines TRBV18 with TRBJ1-1, with TRBD1 matching over 11 bases. The CDR3 runs 16 residues. V lost 6 bases to trimming and J lost 1 base; unmatched junction nucleotides: 7. Germline CDR1 reads KGHSH; CDR2 reads LQKENI. For the CDR3, the DNA is TGTGCCAGCTCTTTGGACAGGGGGCGTCCGAACACTGAAGCTTTCTTT. This gives the protein CASSLDRGRPNTEAFF.

The rearrangement uses TRBV3-1 and TRBJ2-7, with 7 bases matching TRBD1. From germline, CDR1 is LGHDT and CDR2 YNNKEL (reference sequence). Unmatched junction bases numbered 9, after V lost 2 bases and J lost 5 bases. CDR3 length: 15 residues. In DNA, the CDR3 is TGTGCCAGCAGCCAAAGAGGTCCAGGGGGTAACGAGCAGTACTTC. The encoded protein is CASSQRGPGGNEQYF.

This clonotype was detected ten times or more. In DNA form, the CDR3 reads TGCAGTGCTAGTAGTAGCGGGGGTTACGAGCAGTACTTC. Amino acid sequence: CSASSSGGYEQYF. The chain carries TRBV20-1 and TRBJ2-7, with 9 bases aligning to TRBD2. V dropped 3 bases and J dropped 4; count of bases not matched to a gene: 4. Germline lookup yields CDR1 DFQATT and CDR2 SNEGSKA (reference sequence). The CDR3 consists of 13 residues.

Comments on this clonotype: The junction departs from germline at one end; a sequencing error may be responsible. The chain links TRBV29-1 to TRBJ1-1; 7 bases agree with TRBD1. CDR3 size: 12 residues. From germline, CDR1 is SQVTM and CDR2 ANQGSEA. As DNA, the CDR3 is TGTAGCGTTGTGGAGGGGGCCACTGAAGCTTTCTTT. This translates into CSVVEGATEAFF.

This rearrangement joins TRBV2 to TRBJ2-6; D may be TRBD2 (5 bases). CDR1 SNHLY and CDR2 FYNNEI come from the germline V gene. With 7 bases removed from V and 1 base from J, the gap between germline ends came to 11 bases. This CDR3 region has 15 residues. The CDR3 loop is CASTGFRSGANVLTF. CDR3 DNA: TGTGCCAGCACGGGATTTCGGTCTGGGGCCAACGTCCTGACTTTC.

This clonotype was seen at least ten times. The chain carries TRBV6-2 or TRBV6-3 and TRBJ1-5, with no clear D. V lost 6 bases, J lost 7 bases, and 13 bases lay in between. Germline-derived CDR1 and CDR2 are MNHEY and SVGEGT. This CDR3 comprises 13 residues. DNA of the CDR3: TGTGCCAGCAGCCAGGCCGGCGGGCAGCCCCAGCATTTT. As protein: CASSQAGGQPQHF.

This clonotype was observed many times. This chain connects TRBV6-1 to TRBJ1-1; 9 bases line up with TRBD1. Germline assignment: CDR1 MNHNS and CDR2 SASEGT. V was clipped by 8 bases and J by 4 bases; unmatched bases: 8. This CDR3 has 14 residues. DNA for the CDR3: TGTGCCAGCGCACGACAGGGGGTTGGCACTGAAGCTTTCTTT. Protein product: CASARQGVGTEAFF.

This clonotype was recorded many times. V usage is TRBV7-3 and J usage is TRBJ2-5; D remains unclear. The V end was cut by 5 bases, the J end by 7 bases, with 11 bases between. The germline CDR1 and CDR2 sequences are SGHTA and FQGTGA. The CDR3 extends over 12 amino acids. The CDR3 sequence is CASSPQPGTQYF. The CDR3 DNA reads TGTGCCAGCAGCCCCCAGCCCGGGACCCAGTACTTC.

This clonotype was picked up one time. The J gene is TRBJ2-7, the V gene TRBV15; TRBD1 matches at 7 bases. V gave up 8 bases and J gave up 0 bases; unmatched junction bases: 10. There are 15 residues in the CDR3. Germline CDR1 LNHNV, CDR2 YYDKDF (reference sequence). The CDR3 region is CATRMRDRASYEQYF. The CDR3 DNA follows: TGTGCCACCCGGATGCGAGACAGGGCCTCCTACGAGCAGTACTTC.

Concerning this clonotype itself: One base away lies a much larger clone, so this may be a sequencing read error. The rearrangement joins TRBV7-9 to TRBJ1-1; maybe TRBD1 (6 bases). The CDR3 spans 15 residues. Germline V gene lookup returns CDR1 SEHNR and CDR2 FQNEAQ (reference sequence). The DNA of the CDR3 is TGTACCAGCAGCTTAGGGGGGGCCAGGAACACTGAAGCTTTCTTT. Translation gives CTSSLGGARNTEAFF. The complete variable domain, with remaining parts taken from reference TRBV7-9 and TRBJ1-1, reads DTGVSQNPRHKITKRGQNVTFRCDPISEHNRLYWYRQTLGQGPEFLTYFQNEAQLEKSRLLSDRFSAERPKGSFSTLEIQRTEQGDSAMYLCTSSLGGARNTEAFFGQGTRLTVV.

The V call is TRBV15, the J call TRBJ2-7; D is undetermined. CDR3 size: 17 residues. V was pared by 1 base and J by 2 bases, with 18 bases between. Looked up from germline, CDR1 is LNHNV and CDR2 is YYDKDF (reference sequence). CDR3 bases: TGTGCCACCAGCAGAGTTGGCTCCGGATATGGACCCTACGAGCAGTACTTC. Its protein is CATSRVGSGYGPYEQYF.

The chain recombines TRBV20-1 with TRBJ2-2; D may be TRBD2 (5 bases). Germline V lookup: CDR1 DFQATT, CDR2 SNEGSKA (reference sequence). V lost 3 bases, J lost 3 bases, and 17 bases lay in between. The CDR3 runs 16 residues. The CDR3 DNA reads TGCAGTGCTAGGGATCGTAAGGACGGGGACACCGGGGAGCTGTTTTTT. Translating gives CSARDRKDGDTGELFF.

The gene calls are TRBV7-3 and TRBJ2-3, with D maybe TRBD1 (5 bases). Germline V lookup: CDR1 SGHTA, CDR2 FQGTGA. This CDR3 is 15 amino acids long. The V end was cut by 4 bases, the J end by 4 bases, with 15 bases between. DNA of the CDR3: TGTGCCAGCAGCTCCCGAGAGGTGGGGCCAGATACGCAGTATTTT. Protein: CASSSREVGPDTQYF.

Concerning this clonotype: A single base separates this from a much larger clone, so it may be a read error. This CDR3 fails to terminate in the conserved phenylalanine or tryptophan, so it likely reflects a read error. J is TRBJ1-2 and V is TRBV5-6, with a tentative D call TRBD1 (6 bases). Trimming stripped 6 bases from V and 2 bases from J, with 14 bases between. The CDR3 runs 14 residues. Germline values: CDR1 SGHDT, CDR2 YYEEEE. CDR3 coding DNA: TGTGCCAGCAAGCTGGGGGGCTTGAACTATGGCTACACCCTC. Amino acids: CASKLGGLNYGYTL.

Note on this clonotype: Given a much more abundant clone one base away, this may be a read error. The gene calls are TRBV20-1 and TRBJ1-5; tentative D call: TRBD1 (5 bases). This CDR3 has 13 amino acids. Germline CDR1 and CDR2: DFQATT and SNEGSKA (reference sequence). V was trimmed by 5 bases and J by 1 base, leaving 9 bases between them. CDR3 sequence reads: CSAESGSNQPQHF. CDR3 sequence (DNA): TGCAGTGCTGAGTCAGGGAGCAATCAGCCCCAGCATTTT.